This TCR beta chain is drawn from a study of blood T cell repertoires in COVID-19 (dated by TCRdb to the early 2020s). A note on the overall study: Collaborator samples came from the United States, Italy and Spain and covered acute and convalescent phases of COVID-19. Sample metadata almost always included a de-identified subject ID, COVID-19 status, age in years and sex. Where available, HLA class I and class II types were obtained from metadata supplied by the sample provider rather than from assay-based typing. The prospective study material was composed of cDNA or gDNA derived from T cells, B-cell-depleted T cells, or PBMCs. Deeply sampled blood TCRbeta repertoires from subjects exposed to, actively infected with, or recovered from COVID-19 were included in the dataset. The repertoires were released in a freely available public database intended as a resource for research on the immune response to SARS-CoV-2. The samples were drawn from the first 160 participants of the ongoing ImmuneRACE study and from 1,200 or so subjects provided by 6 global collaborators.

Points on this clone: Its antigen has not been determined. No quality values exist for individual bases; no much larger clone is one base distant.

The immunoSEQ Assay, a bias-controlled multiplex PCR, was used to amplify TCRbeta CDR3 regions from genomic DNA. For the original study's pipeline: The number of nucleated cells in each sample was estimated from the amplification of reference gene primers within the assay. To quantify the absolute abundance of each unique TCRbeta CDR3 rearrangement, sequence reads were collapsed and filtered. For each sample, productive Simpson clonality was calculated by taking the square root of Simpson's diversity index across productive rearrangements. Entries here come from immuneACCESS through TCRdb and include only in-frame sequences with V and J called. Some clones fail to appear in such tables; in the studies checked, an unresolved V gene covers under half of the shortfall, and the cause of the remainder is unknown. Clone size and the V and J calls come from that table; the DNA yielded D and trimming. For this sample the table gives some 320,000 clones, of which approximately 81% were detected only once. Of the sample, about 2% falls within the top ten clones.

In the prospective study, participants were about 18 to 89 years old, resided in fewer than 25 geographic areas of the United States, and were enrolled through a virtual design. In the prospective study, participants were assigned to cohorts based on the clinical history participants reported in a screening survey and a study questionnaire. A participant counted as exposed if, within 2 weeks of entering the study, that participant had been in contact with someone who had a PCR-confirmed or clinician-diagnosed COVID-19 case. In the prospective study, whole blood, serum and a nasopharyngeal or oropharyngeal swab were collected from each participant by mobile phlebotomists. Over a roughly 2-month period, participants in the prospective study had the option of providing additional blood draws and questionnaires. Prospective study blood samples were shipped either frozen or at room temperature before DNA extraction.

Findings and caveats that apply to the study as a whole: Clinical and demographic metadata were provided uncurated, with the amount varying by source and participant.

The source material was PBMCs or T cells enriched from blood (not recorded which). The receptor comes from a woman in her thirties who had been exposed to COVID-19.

The DNA sequence is TGTGCCAGCAGCCCCAACCCCGCAGCGGGGGGGGCTACTCTCGGGGAGCTGTTTTTT. The encoded protein is CASSPNPAAGGATLGELFF. The rearranged chain carries TRBV28 and TRBJ2-2; 10 junctional bases match TRBD2. Taken from the germline V gene, the CDR1 and CDR2 loops are MDHEN and SYDVKM. Reading from cysteine to phenylalanine, the CDR3 counts 19 amino acids. The only DNA kept is the CDR3, 57 bases in frame from the first base. Unmatched junction bases come to 20, with V trimmed by 6 bases and J by 7 bases.